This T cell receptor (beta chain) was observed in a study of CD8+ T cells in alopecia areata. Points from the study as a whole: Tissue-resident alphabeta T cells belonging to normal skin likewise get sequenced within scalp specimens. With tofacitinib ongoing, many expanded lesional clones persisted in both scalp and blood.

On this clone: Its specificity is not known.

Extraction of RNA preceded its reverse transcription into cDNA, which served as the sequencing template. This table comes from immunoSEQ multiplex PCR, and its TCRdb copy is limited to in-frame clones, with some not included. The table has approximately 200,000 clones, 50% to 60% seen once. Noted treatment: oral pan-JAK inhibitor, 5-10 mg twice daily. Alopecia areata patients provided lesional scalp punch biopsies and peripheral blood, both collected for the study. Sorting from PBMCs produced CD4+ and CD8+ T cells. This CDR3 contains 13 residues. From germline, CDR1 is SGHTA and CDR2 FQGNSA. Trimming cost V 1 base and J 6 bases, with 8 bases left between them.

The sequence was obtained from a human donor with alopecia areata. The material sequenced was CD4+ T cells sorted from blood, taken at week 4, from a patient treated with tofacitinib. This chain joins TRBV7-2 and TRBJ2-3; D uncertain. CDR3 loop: CASSLGLRDTQYF. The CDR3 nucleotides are TGTGCCAGCAGCTTAGGGTTACGGGATACGCAGTATTTT.